Listed below are T cell receptor beta chains from one sample, sequenced in a study of blood T cell repertoires in COVID-19. Repertoires were generated with immunoSEQ multiplex PCR, while TCRdb's copy carries only in-frame clones and drops some. The sample holds 250,000 or so clones, 80% to 95% seen once. The sample taken for sequencing was PBMCs or T cells enriched from blood (not recorded which). Source of these receptors: a man aged 35 to 55 who had been exposed to COVID-19. The CDR3 runs from the conserved cysteine through the conserved F or W. The D gene is left open where the match is weak. Not every row has a clone size; where given, it reads once, few, many or a size class.

len,abundance,d_gene,j_gene,v_gene,CDR3aa,CDR3nt
13,NA,NA,TRBJ1-2,TRBV15,CATSATRGSGYTF,TGTGCCACCAGCGCGACTCGGGGAAGTGGCTACACCTTC
18,NA,TRBD2,TRBJ2-3,TRBV4-2,CASSQEASGRLVTDTQYF,TGTGCCAGCAGCCAAGAGGCTAGCGGGAGGTTAGTCACAGATACGCAGTATTTT
16,NA,NA,TRBJ2-7,TRBV12-2,CASRLTSGPFPYEQYF,TGTGCAAGTCGGCTCACCAGCGGGCCCTTCCCCTACGAGCAGTACTTC
15,NA,NA,TRBJ2-5,TRBV7-9,CASTAPFPDQETQYF,TGTGCCAGCACCGCCCCCTTCCCAGACCAAGAGACCCAGTACTTC
18,NA,NA,TRBJ2-1,TRBV18,CASSPLGGDVPAYNEQFF,TGTGCCAGCTCACCCCTAGGAGGGGATGTCCCGGCCTACAATGAGCAGTTCTTC
11,NA,NA,TRBJ1-1,TRBV6-2/TRBV6-3,CASSSRTVAFF,TGTGCCAGCAGTTCCCGGACAGTAGCTTTCTTT
15,NA,TRBD1,TRBJ2-3,TRBV9,CASSVDQGAADTQYF,TGTGCCAGCAGCGTAGATCAGGGGGCCGCAGATACGCAGTATTTT
15,NA,NA,TRBJ2-3,TRBV13,CASSLPSDGADTQYF,TGTGCCAGCAGCTTACCGAGCGATGGCGCAGATACGCAGTATTTT
16,NA,TRBD2,TRBJ2-1,TRBV5-1,CASSLPIAGGYNEQFF,TGCGCCAGCAGCTTGCCCATAGCGGGAGGATACAATGAGCAGTTCTTC
18,NA,TRBD2,TRBJ2-1,TRBV7-3,CASSLSLVAGSSYNEQFF,TGTGCCAGCAGCTTAAGTTTGGTAGCGGGAAGCTCCTACAATGAGCAGTTCTTC
13,NA,NA,TRBJ2-7,TRBV5-1,CASRGAGIYEQYF,TGCGCCAGCAGGGGAGCGGGTATTTACGAGCAGTACTTC
16,few,TRBD2,TRBJ2-5,TRBV5-6,CASSQETSGRRETQYF,TGTGCCAGCAGCCAGGAGACTAGCGGGAGGCGGGAGACCCAGTACTTC
15,NA,NA,TRBJ2-3,TRBV30,CAWSVLSTGSDTQYF,TGTGCCTGGAGTGTTCTTTCAACAGGGTCGGATACGCAGTATTTT
13,NA,NA,TRBJ1-5,TRBV7-2,CASSAAGGQPQHF,TGTGCCAGCAGCGCGGCGGGAGGTCAGCCCCAGCATTTT
16,few,NA,TRBJ1-2,TRBV4-3,CASSQDAGGNPTGYTF,TGCGCCAGCAGCCAAGATGCGGGAGGGAATCCCACTGGCTACACCTTC
13,NA,TRBD2,TRBJ2-7,TRBV29-1,CSVTSAFSYEQYF,TGCAGCGTGACTAGCGCCTTCTCCTACGAGCAGTACTTC
12,NA,NA,TRBJ2-7,TRBV7-9,CASSLISYEQYF,TGTGCCAGCAGCTTAATTTCATACGAGCAGTACTTC